This T cell receptor (beta chain) was documented in a study of blood T cell repertoires in COVID-19. Study-wide background: The cDNA or gDNA used as material had been derived from T cells, B-cell-depleted T cells, or PBMCs.

As originally analysed: Amplified reference gene primers provided the basis for estimating nucleated cell counts. Clones were sequenced by immunoSEQ multiplex PCR, and TCRdb holds only the in-frame ones, with some missing. Clone size and the V and J calls come from that table; the DNA yielded D and trimming. The sample holds a few hundred thousand clones, 86% seen once. V was trimmed by 0 bases and J by 5 bases, leaving 13 bases between them. There are 15 residues in the CDR3. The V gene's germline CDR1 is LGHDT and CDR2 YNNKEL (reference sequence). The receptor was isolated from a man aged 55 to 70 with acute or convalescent COVID-19. Sequencing was carried out using peripheral blood. The V call is TRBV3-1 (or the pseudogene TRBV3-2), the J call TRBJ1-2; D call uncertain. The CDR3 sequence: CASSQDLTSSYGYTF. The CDR3 bases are TGTGCCAGCAGCCAAGATCTGACAAGCAGTTATGGCTACACCTTC.